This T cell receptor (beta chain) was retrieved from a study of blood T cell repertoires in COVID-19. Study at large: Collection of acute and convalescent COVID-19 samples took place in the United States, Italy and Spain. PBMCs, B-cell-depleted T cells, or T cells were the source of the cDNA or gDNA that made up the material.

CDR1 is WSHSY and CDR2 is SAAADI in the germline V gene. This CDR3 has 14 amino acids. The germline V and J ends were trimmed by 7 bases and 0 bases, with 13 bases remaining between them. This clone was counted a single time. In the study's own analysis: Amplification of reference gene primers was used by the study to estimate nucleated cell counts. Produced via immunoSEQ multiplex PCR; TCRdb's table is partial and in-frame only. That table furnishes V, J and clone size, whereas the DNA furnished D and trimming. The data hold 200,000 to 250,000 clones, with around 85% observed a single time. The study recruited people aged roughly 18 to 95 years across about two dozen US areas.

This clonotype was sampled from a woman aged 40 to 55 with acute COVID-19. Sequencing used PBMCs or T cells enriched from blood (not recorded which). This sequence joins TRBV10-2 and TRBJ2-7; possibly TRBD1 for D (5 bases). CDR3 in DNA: TGCGCCAGCACCCGACAGACCAGCTCCTACGAGCAGTACTTC. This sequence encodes CASTRQTSSYEQYF.